The T cell receptor beta chain under discussion was sequenced for a study of T-cell reconstitution after alpha-beta-depleted transplantation in children. Study results and caveats: Newly produced T cells mostly accounted for T-cell counts and diversity one year post-transplant. There were reportedly several hundred expanded graft clones from which alpha-beta T cells came about two months after transplant. Some patients owed their high day-60 TCRbeta diversity to surviving recipient T cells and thymic progenitors.

Trimming cost V 6 bases and J 3 bases; bases outside gene matches: 6. Germline V gives CDR1 DFQATT, CDR2 SNEGSKA (reference sequence). This CDR3 region has 14 residues. The authors prepared the TCRbeta library with unique molecular identifiers. TCRdb re-analysed the PCR reads in MiXCR, keeping a single row per CDR3 protein. Among some 600,000 distinct CDR3 sequences listed, approximately 12% were seen once. A few counts support this clonotype. Its target is unknown. This sequence joins TRBV20-1 and TRBJ2-2; 8 bases map to TRBD2. The TCR originated in a male patient between 5 and 17 years old who had a stem cell transplant for acute myeloid leukemia, so the T cells may come from the graft donor. The source was PBMCs, mostly from graft donor cells, collected 360 days after TCRalphabeta/CD19-depleted stem cell transplant. The CDR3 reads CSATTSGDTGELFF. The CDR3 DNA sequence: TGCAGTGCGACTACTAGCGGAGACACCGGGGAGCTGTTTTTT.